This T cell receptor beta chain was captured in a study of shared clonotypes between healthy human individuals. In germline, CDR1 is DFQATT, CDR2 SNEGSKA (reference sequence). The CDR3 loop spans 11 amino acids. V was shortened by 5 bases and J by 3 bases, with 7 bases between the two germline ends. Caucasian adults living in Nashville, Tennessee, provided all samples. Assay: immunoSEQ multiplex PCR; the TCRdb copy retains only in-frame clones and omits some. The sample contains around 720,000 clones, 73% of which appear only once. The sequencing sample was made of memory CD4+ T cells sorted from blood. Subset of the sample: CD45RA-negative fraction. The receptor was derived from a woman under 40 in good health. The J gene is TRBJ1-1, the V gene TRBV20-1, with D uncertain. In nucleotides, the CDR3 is TGCAGTGCTCCCAGCGACACTGAAGCTTTCTTT. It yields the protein CSAPSDTEAFF.